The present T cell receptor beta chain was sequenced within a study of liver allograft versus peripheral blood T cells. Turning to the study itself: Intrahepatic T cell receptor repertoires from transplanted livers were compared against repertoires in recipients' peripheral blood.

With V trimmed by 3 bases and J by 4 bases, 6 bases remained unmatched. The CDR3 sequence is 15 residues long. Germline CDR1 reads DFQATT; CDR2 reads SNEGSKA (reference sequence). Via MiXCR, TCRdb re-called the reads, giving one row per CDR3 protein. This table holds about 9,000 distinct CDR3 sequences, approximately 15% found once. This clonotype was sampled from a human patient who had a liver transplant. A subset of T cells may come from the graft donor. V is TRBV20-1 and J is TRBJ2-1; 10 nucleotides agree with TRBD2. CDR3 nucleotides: TGCAGTGCTAGGAAGCGGGGGGGCCGTTACAATGAGCAGTTCTTC. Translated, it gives CSARKRGGRYNEQFF.